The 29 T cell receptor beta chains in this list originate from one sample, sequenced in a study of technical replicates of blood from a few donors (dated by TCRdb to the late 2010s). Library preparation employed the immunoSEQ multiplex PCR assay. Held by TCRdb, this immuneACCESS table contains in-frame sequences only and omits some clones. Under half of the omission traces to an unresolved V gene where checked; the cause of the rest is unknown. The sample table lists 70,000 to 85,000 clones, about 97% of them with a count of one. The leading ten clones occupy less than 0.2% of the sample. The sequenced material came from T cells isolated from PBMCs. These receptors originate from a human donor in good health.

CDR3 sequence reads: CASRFDGGGGNEQFF. CDR3 nucleotides: TGTGCCAGCAGGTTCGATGGGGGAGGGGGCAATGAGCAGTTCTTC. The chain is built from TRBV28 and TRBJ2-1, with TRBD2 as a possible D gene (7 bases). The CDR3 sequence is 15 residues long. Trimming left V 6 bases short and J 6 bases short, with 18 bases between. Germline-derived CDR1 and CDR2 are MDHEN and SYDVKM.

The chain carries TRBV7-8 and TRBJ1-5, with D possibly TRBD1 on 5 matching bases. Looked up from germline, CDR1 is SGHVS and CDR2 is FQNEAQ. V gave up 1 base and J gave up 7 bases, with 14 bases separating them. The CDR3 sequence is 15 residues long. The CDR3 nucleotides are TGTGCCAGCAGCTTAGGGAAGGGGTTCGGGCAGCCCCAGCATTTT. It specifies CASSLGKGFGQPQHF.

CDR3 bases: TGTGCCACCAGCAGATCCCGGGACTACAATGAGCAGTTCTTC. Translated, it gives CATSRSRDYNEQFF. V usage is TRBV15 and J usage is TRBJ2-1, with a possible D match to TRBD2 (5 bases). The CDR3 has 14 amino acids. Germline CDR1 is LNHNV and CDR2 is YYDKDF (reference sequence). Trimming removed 2 bases from V and 3 bases from J, with 8 bases in between.

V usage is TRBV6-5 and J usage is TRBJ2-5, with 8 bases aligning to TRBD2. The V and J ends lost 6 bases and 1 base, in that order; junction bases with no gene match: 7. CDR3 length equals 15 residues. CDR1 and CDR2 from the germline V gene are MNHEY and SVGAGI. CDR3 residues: CASRVLAGLQETQYF. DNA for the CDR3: TGTGCCAGCAGGGTGCTAGCGGGCCTCCAAGAGACCCAGTACTTC.

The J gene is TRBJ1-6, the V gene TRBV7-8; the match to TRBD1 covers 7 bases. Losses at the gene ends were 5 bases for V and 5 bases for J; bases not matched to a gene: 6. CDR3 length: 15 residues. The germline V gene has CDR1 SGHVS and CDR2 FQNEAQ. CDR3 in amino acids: CASSTGTADNSPLHF. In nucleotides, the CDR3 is TGTGCCAGCAGCACCGGGACAGCTGATAATTCACCCCTCCACTTT.

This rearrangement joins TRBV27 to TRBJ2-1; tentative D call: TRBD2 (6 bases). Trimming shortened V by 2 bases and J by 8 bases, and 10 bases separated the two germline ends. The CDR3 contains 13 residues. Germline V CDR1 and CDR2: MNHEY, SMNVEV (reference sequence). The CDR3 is CASSLGGFDEQFF. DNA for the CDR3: TGTGCCAGCAGTTTAGGGGGGTTCGATGAGCAGTTCTTC.

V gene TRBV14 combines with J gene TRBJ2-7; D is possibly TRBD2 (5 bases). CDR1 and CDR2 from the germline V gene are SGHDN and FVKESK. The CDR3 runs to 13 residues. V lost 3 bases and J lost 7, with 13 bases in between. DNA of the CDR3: TGTGCCAGCAGCCAGAGGGAGACTGGGGAGCAGTACTTC. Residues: CASSQRETGEQYF.

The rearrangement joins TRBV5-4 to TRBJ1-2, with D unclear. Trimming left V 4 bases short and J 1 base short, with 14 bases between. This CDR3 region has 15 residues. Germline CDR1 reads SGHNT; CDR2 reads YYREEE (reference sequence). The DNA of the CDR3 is TGTGCCAGCAGCCTGGGTGGCCGGGATAACTATGGCTACACCTTC. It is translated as CASSLGGRDNYGYTF.

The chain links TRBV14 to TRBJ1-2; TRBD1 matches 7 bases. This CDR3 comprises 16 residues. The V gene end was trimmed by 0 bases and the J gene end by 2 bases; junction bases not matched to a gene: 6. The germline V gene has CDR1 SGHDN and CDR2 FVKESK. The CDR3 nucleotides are TGTGCCAGCAGCCAAGATTGGGGACAGATCAACTATGGCTACACCTTC. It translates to CASSQDWGQINYGYTF.

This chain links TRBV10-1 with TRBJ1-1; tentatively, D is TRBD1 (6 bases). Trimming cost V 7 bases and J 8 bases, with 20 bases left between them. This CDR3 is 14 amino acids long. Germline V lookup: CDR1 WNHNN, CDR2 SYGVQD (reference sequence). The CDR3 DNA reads TGCGCCAGCACCCAGTCAGGGGCTCCGACCGAAGCTTTCTTT. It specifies CASTQSGAPTEAFF.

The CDR3 DNA reads TGCGCCAGCAGCTTGGAACCCGGCGGACGGGAACAGGGGGTGAATGAGCAGTTCTTC. Encoded protein: CASSLEPGGREQGVNEQFF. V is TRBV5-1 and J is TRBJ2-1, with TRBD1 identical over 8 bases. This CDR3 region has 19 residues. Looked up from germline, CDR1 is SGHRS and CDR2 is YFSETQ. The J segment lost 7 bases and the V segment lost 0 bases, leaving 18 bases of the junction unmatched.

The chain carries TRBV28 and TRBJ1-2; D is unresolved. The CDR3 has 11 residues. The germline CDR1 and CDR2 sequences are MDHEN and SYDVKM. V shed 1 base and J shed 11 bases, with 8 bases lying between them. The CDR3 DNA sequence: TGTGCCAGCAGTTTATACGGGGATTACACCTTC. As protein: CASSLYGDYTF.

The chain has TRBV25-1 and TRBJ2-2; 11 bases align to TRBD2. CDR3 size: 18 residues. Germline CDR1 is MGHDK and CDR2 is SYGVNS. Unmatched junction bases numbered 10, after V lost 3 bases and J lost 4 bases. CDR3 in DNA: TGTGCCAGCAGTGATGCTCTTACTAGCGGGAGTGGCACCGGGGAGCTGTTTTTT. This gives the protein CASSDALTSGSGTGELFF. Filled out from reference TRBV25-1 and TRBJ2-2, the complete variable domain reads EADIYQTPRYLVIGTGKKITLECSQTMGHDKMYWYQQDPGMELHLIHYSYGVNSTEKGDLSSESTVSRIRTEHFPLTLESARPSHTSQYLCASSDALTSGSGTGELFFGEGSRLTVL.

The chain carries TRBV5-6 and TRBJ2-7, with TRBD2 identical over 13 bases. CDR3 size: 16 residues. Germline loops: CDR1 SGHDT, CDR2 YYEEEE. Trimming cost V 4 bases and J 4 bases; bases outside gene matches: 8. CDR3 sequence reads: CASSIGLAGAAYEQYF. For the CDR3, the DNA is TGTGCCAGCAGCATAGGACTAGCGGGGGCAGCTTACGAGCAGTACTTC.

CDR3 amino acids: CASSLLVDRQPQHF. The CDR3 DNA sequence: TGTGCCAGTAGTCTCTTGGTAGATCGGCAGCCCCAGCATTTT. V and J are TRBV19 and TRBJ1-5; D gene ambiguous. The CDR3 consists of 14 residues. Germline-derived CDR1 and CDR2 are LNHDA and SQIVND (reference sequence). Trimming removed 5 bases from V and 7 bases from J, with 15 bases in between.

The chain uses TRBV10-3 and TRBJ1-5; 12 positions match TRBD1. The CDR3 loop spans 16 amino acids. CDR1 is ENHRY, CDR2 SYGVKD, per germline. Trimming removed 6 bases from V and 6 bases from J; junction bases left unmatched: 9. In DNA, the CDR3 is TGTGCCATCAGCGTAGGGACAGGGGGCATCGGTCAGCCCCAGCATTTT. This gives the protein CAISVGTGGIGQPQHF.

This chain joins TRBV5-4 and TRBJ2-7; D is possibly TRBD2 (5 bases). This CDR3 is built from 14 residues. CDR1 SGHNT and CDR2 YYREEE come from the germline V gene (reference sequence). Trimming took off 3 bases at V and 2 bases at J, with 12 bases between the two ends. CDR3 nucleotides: TGTGCCAGCAGCTCCCCAGCGGTGGCCTACGAGCAGTACTTC. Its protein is CASSSPAVAYEQYF.

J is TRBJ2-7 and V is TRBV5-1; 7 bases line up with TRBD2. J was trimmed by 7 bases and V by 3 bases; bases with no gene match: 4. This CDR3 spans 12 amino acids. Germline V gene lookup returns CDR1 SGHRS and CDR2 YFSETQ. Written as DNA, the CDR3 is TGCGCCAGCAGCTGGGGGGGAGGGGAGCAGTACTTC. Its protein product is CASSWGGGEQYF.

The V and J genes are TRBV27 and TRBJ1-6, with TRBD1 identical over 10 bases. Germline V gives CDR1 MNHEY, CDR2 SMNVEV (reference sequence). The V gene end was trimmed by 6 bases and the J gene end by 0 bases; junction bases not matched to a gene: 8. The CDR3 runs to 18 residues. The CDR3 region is CASRPTGGPTSYNSPLHF. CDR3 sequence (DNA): TGTGCCAGCAGACCGACAGGGGGCCCCACCTCCTATAATTCACCCCTCCACTTT.

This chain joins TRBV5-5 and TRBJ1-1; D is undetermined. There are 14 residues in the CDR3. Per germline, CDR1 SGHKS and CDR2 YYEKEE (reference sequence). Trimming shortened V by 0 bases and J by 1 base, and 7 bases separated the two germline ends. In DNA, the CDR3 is TGTGCCAGCAGCTTGGAGGCGGAGAACACTGAAGCTTTCTTT. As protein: CASSLEAENTEAFF.

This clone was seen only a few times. Written as DNA, the CDR3 is TGTGCCAGCAGTGATAATTCTGAAGCTTTCTTT. Encoded protein: CASSDNSEAFF. The chain is built from TRBV2 and TRBJ1-1; unclear D gene. V was trimmed by 3 bases and J by 6 bases, leaving 5 bases between them. This CDR3 region has 11 residues. Germline-derived CDR1 and CDR2 are SNHLY and FYNNEI. Based on the CDR3 plus reference TRBV2 and TRBJ1-1, the full variable domain is EPEVTQTPSHQVTQMGQEVILRCVPISNHLYFYWYRQILGQKVEFLVSFYNNEISEKSEIFDDQFSVERPDGSNFTLKIRSTKLEDSAMYFCASSDNSEAFFGQGTRLTVV.

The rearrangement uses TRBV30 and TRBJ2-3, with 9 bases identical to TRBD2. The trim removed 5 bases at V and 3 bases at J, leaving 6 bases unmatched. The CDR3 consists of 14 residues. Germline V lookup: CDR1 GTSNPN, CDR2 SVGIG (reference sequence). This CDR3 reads CAWEDAGGTDTQYF. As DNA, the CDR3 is TGTGCCTGGGAAGATGCGGGGGGGACAGATACGCAGTATTTT.

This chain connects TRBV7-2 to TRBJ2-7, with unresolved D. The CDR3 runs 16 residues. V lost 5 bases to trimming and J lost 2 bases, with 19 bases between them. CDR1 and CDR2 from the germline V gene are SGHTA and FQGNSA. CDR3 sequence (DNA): TGTGCCAGCAGCCCACCGTACAGTCTAATTACCTACGAGCAGTACTTC. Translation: CASSPPYSLITYEQYF. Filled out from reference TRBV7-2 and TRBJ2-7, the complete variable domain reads GAGVSQSPSNKVTEKGKDVELRCDPISGHTALYWYRQSLGQGLEFLIYFQGNSAPDKSGLPSDRFSAERTGGSVSTLTIQRTQQEDSAVYLCASSPPYSLITYEQYFGPGTRLTVT.

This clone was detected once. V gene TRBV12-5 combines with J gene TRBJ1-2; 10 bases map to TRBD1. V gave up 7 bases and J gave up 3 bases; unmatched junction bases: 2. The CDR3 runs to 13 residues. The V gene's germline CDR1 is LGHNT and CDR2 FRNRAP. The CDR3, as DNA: TGTGCTAGTGATGGACAGGGGGACTATGGCTACACCTTC. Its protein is CASDGQGDYGYTF.

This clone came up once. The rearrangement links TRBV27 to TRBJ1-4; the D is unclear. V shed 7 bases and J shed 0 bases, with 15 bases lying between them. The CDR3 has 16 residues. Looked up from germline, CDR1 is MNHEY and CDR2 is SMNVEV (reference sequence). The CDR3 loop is CASIPIRLATNEKLFF. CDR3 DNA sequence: TGTGCCAGCATCCCGATTCGACTAGCAACTAATGAAAAACTGTTTTTT.

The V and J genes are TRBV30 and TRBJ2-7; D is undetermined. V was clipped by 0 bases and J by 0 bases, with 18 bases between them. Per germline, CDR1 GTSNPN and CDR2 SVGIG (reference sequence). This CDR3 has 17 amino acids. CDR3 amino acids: CAWSVLPGLPFSYEQYF. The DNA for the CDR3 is TGTGCCTGGAGTGTACTCCCTGGGCTTCCCTTCTCCTACGAGCAGTACTTC.

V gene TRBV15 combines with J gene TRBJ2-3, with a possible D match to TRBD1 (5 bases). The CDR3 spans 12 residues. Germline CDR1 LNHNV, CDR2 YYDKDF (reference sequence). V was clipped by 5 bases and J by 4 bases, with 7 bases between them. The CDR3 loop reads CATSPTADTQYF. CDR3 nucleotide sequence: TGTGCCACCAGCCCGACAGCAGATACGCAGTATTTT.

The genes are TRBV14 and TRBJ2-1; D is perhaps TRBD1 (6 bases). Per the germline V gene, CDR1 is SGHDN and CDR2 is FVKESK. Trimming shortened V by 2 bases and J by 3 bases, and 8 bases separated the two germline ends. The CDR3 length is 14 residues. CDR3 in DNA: TGTGCCAGCAGCCAATCGGGACACTACAATGAGCAGTTCTTC. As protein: CASSQSGHYNEQFF.

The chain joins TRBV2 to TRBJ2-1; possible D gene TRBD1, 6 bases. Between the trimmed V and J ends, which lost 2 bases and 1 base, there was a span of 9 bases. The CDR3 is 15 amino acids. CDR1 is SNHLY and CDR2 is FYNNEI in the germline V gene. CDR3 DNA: TGTGCCAGCAGTGAATTTGGACAGTCCTACAATGAGCAGTTCTTC. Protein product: CASSEFGQSYNEQFF.